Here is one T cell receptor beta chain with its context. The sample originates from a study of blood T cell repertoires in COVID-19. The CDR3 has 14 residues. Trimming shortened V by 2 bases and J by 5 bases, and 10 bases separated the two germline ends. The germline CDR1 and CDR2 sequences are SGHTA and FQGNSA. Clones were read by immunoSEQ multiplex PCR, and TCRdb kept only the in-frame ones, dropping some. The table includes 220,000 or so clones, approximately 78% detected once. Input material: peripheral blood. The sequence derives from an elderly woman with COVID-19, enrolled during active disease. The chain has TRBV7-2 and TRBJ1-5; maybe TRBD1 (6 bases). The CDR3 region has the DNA TGTGCCAGCAGCTTAAGCAGGGGAGATCAGCCCCAGCATTTT. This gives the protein CASSLSRGDQPQHF.